Presented here are 3 T cell receptor beta chains from one specimen sequenced in a study of shared clonotypes between healthy human individuals. TCRdb keeps only in-frame clones here, not all; method: immunoSEQ multiplex PCR. Here the sample spans about 690,000 clones, about 90% being singletons. The sample consisted of memory CD8+ T cells from PBMCs. Indicated subset: CD45RO+ cells pooled with CCR7-negative TemRA cells. The receptors shown here come from a man in his late teens or twenties in good health. Some clones in this sample may be carry-over from other donors' samples.

The rearrangement joins TRBV7-6 to TRBJ2-5, with TRBD2 as a possible D gene (6 bases). This CDR3 is built from 15 residues. V gave up 5 bases and J gave up 5 bases, with 18 bases separating them. Germline assignment: CDR1 SGHVS and CDR2 FNYEAQ. In nucleotides, the CDR3 is TGTGCCAGCAGCCTAGGGTCGCGGGGCGTGGAGACCCAGTACTTC. As protein: CASSLGSRGVETQYF.

This clone was counted a few times. The V gene is TRBV6-1, the J gene TRBJ2-6; D is unclear. This CDR3 is built from 12 residues. Germline CDR1 reads MNHNS; CDR2 reads SASEGT. The V gene lost 8 bases and the J gene lost 4 bases, with 6 bases spanning the gap. In nucleotides, the CDR3 is TGTGCCAGCGGCGTGGGGGCCAACGTCCTGACTTTC. As protein: CASGVGANVLTF.

The chain has TRBV7-3 and TRBJ2-2, with 7 bases matching TRBD1. The V and J ends lost 4 bases and 2 bases, in that order; junction bases with no gene match: 10. The CDR3 sequence is 17 residues long. Looked up from germline, CDR1 is SGHTA and CDR2 is FQGTGA. The DNA for the CDR3 is TGTGCCAGCAGCTCGCCTCGGGACAGAACTAACACCGGGGAGCTGTTTTTT. Protein sequence: CASSSPRDRTNTGELFF.